This record looks at one TCR beta chain sequence and its context. Original analysis: Researchers report that nucleated cell counts were estimated from reference gene primer amplification. The assay was immunoSEQ multiplex PCR, and TCRdb's table has in-frame clones only and misses some. For V, J and clone size, that table is used; D and trimming come from the DNA. Among about 400,000 clones listed, roughly 85% were seen once. The sample originates from a study of blood T cell repertoires in COVID-19. Study in general: From the United States, Italy and Spain came samples of acute and convalescent COVID-19.

J lost 4 bases, V lost 6 bases, and 6 bases had no gene match. In germline, CDR1 is SGHAT, CDR2 FQNNGV. The CDR3 is made up of 14 amino acids. The rearrangement links TRBV11-2 to TRBJ1-1; 9 bases match TRBD1. Sequencing input: PBMCs or T cells enriched from blood (not recorded which). The TCR comes from a woman aged 18-35 years with acute COVID-19. In DNA form, the CDR3 reads TGTGCCAGCAGGTTACAGGGGGCACGCACTGAAGCTTTCTTT. Protein product: CASRLQGARTEAFF.